Listed below are T cell receptor beta chains from one sample, sequenced in a study of T cell responses to AZD1222 COVID-19 vaccine. Produced via immunoSEQ multiplex PCR; TCRdb's table is partial and in-frame only. The data contain around 99,000 clones, roughly 90% of them singletons. The specimen was peripheral blood, collected 28 days after the second AZD1222 dose. All receptors derive from an adult who received the AZD1222 COVID-19 vaccine. The CDR3 runs from the conserved cysteine through the conserved F or W. The D gene is left open where the match is weak. Part of the rows lack a size; the others show once, few, many or a class for expanded clones.

>TRBV29-1|TRBJ1-6|NA|NA|15
TGCAGCGTTCGGGAGGGGAGCTCCTATAATTCACCCCTCCACTTT
CSVREGSSYNSPLHF
>TRBV11-3|TRBJ2-3|TRBD2|NA|13
TGTGCCAGCAGCTTGGGGGGGGCAGATACGCAGTATTTT
CASSLGGADTQYF
>TRBV28|TRBJ2-1|TRBD2|NA|16
TGTGCCAGCAGTTTTCCGGGACTAGCGGGGGTTAATGAGCAGTTCTTC
CASSFPGLAGVNEQFF
>TRBV29-1|TRBJ2-1|NA|NA|24
TGCAGCGTTGACCAGAGGGCGAAGACCCAGCGTGTTGCAAGAGTAGCTCTCGATTACAATGAGCAGTTCTTC
CSVDQRAKTQRVARVALDYNEQFF
>TRBV3-1/TRBV3-2|TRBJ2-5|TRBD1|NA|13
TGTGCCAGCAGCCACAGGACAGGAGAGACCCAGTACTTC
CASSHRTGETQYF
>TRBV6-5|TRBJ1-1|TRBD1|few|15
TGTGCCAGCAAACCCCCCAGGGACAGGGACACTGAAGCTTTCTTT
CASKPPRDRDTEAFF
>TRBV3-1/TRBV3-2|TRBJ2-2|TRBD2|NA|15
TGTGCCAGCAGGCGGGGACTAGTAGGCACCGGGGAGCTGTTTTTT
CASRRGLVGTGELFF
>TRBV7-2|TRBJ2-7|NA|NA|16
TGTGCCAGCAGCCATAACGACAGGCTGAGCTCCTACGAGCAGTACTTC
CASSHNDRLSSYEQYF
>TRBV7-8|TRBJ2-1|TRBD1|NA|14
TGTGCCAGCAGCCGAGGAGGGACAGGGCAGGATCAGTTCTTC
CASSRGGTGQDQFF
>TRBV15|TRBJ1-4|NA|once|14
TGTGCCACCAGCAGAGAGGGCTTGGGGGAAAAACTGTTTTTT
CATSREGLGEKLFF
>TRBV10-3|TRBJ1-6|NA|NA|13
TGTGCCATCACCGGACAGTCTAATTCACCCCTCCACTTT
CAITGQSNSPLHF
>TRBV30|TRBJ1-3|NA|NA|14
TGTGCCTGGAGTGTAGGGGGATCTGGAAACACCATATATTTT
CAWSVGGSGNTIYF
>TRBV7-9|TRBJ2-7|TRBD1|NA|15
TGTGCCAGCAGCGGTCTCGGGACAGGGGGCACCGAGCAGTACTTC
CASSGLGTGGTEQYF
>TRBV29-1|TRBJ2-2|NA|NA|13
TGCAGCGTTGGAGGTTCGGGAACCGGGGAGCTGTTTTTT
CSVGGSGTGELFF
>TRBV6-1|TRBJ1-5|NA|NA|13
TGTGCCAGCAGTTCCCAGGGGAATCAGCCCCAGCATTTT
CASSSQGNQPQHF
>TRBV18|TRBJ1-2|TRBD1|NA|14
TGTGCCAGCTCACCCGGACAGGACCAAAGGGGCTACACCTTC
CASSPGQDQRGYTF
>TRBV15|TRBJ2-7|TRBD2|NA|16
TGTGCCACCAGCAGAGAGGGACTAGCGGGAATGAACGAGCAGTACTTC
CATSREGLAGMNEQYF
>TRBV5-6|TRBJ2-2|NA|NA|16
TGTGCCAGCAGCCCTAGGACCATAACCAACACCGGGGAGCTGTTTTTT
CASSPRTITNTGELFF
>TRBV20-1|TRBJ2-1|TRBD2|NA|11
TGCAGCCTAGCGGGAGTTAATGAGCAGTTCTTC
CSLAGVNEQFF
>TRBV10-3|TRBJ1-3|NA|NA|14
TGTGCCATCAGTCTACAGAACTCTGGAAACACCATATATTTT
CAISLQNSGNTIYF
>TRBV7-2|TRBJ1-3|NA|NA|14
TGTGCCAGCAGCTTCGGGGGGAGTGGAAACACCATATATTTT
CASSFGGSGNTIYF
>TRBV27|TRBJ1-1|NA|NA|13
TGTGCCAGCAACCCCTCCGGGGGCACTGAAGCTTTCTTT
CASNPSGGTEAFF
>TRBV5-1|TRBJ2-6|TRBD1|NA|18
TGCGCCAGCAGCCCGGCCGGGACAGGGGGCTCTGGGGCCAACGTCCTGACTTTC
CASSPAGTGGSGANVLTF
>TRBV28|TRBJ2-2|NA|NA|15
TGTGCCAGCAGTTTTGCCGCCGCGAACACCGGGGAGCTGTTTTTT
CASSFAAANTGELFF
>TRBV10-3|TRBJ2-3|NA|NA|16
TGTGCCATCAGTGAGTCTTCAGGGCGGAAGAGAGATACGCAGTATTTT
CAISESSGRKRDTQYF
>TRBV12-3/TRBV12-4|TRBJ2-3|NA|NA|12
TGTGCCAGCAGAATGATCACAGATACGCAGTATTTT
CASRMITDTQYF
>TRBV5-1|TRBJ2-7|TRBD2|NA|15
TGCGCCAGCAGCTTGGTAACCGGGGAGGGCTACGAGCAGTACTTC
CASSLVTGEGYEQYF